The sequence of this TCR beta chain was determined in a study of T cells in Graves' hyperthyroidism and ophthalmopathy. With 4 bases removed from V and 1 base from J, the gap between germline ends came to 14 bases. The germline V gene has CDR1 SGDLS and CDR2 YYNGEE. The CDR3 contains 16 residues. Uncontrolled infection, other autoimmune disease, pregnancy or lactation barred patients from enrollment. The authors took PBMCs from 8.5 to 10 ml fresh peripheral blood. The TCR beta CDR3 regions underwent amplification using RNA transcripts as the source. During a first-round RT-PCR of the TCR CDR3, the HTBI primer set was used. TCRdb re-called the multiplex PCR reads through MiXCR, storing one row per CDR3 protein. Here the sample spans around 720,000 distinct CDR3 sequences, about 35% being singletons. General observations from the study: Stable hyperthyroidism and ophthalmopathy were separated using 13 V-J signatures. Most thyroid clonotypes expanded above 0.001 appeared in blood too.

Points on this clonotype: Its antigen is still unknown.

The TCR originated in a woman aged 40-49 years with Graves' hyperthyroidism. The chain is built from TRBV9 and TRBJ2-2; no clear D. Sample: blood. The chain's CDR3 is CASSLDLWENTGELFF. In DNA, the CDR3 is TGTGCCAGCAGCCTAGACCTATGGGAGAACACCGGGGAGCTGTTTTTT.